The 21 T cell receptor beta chains presented below share a single source sample, sequenced in a study of cytomegalovirus exposure and HLA in healthy donors. PCR employed 60 Vbeta and 13 Jbeta primers. Only in-frame clones appear in the TCRdb table, and some are missing; sequencing was by immunoSEQ multiplex PCR. The repertoire includes some 170,000 clones, roughly 70% of them detected once, and 2.5% to 3% sits in the top ten. Sample: PBMCs. All receptors come from a woman in her forties or fifties in good health and CMV-seropositive.

This chain uses TRBV5-1 with TRBJ2-1; D possibly corresponds to TRBD1 (7 bases). V lost 4 bases and J 4 bases, leaving 21 bases between the germline ends. The CDR3 runs to 17 residues. Germline values: CDR1 SGHRS, CDR2 YFSETQ. This chain's CDR3 is CASSIGSGGFVYNEQFF. CDR3 DNA sequence: TGCGCCAGCAGCATTGGGTCAGGGGGGTTTGTGTACAATGAGCAGTTCTTC. The full variable domain, in which reference TRBV5-1 and TRBJ2-1 provide the parts outside the CDR3, is KAGVTQTPRYLIKTRGQQVTLSCSPISGHRSVSWYQQTPGQGLQFLFEYFSETQRNKGNFPGRFSGRQFSNSRSEMNVSTLELGDSALYLCASSIGSGGFVYNEQFFGPGTRLTVL.

The sample holds a few counts of this clone. The chain is built from TRBV15 and TRBJ2-1; the D gene is possibly TRBD2 (6 bases). Trimming left V 0 bases short and J 8 bases short, with 20 bases between. Germline V gene sequence: CDR1 LNHNV, CDR2 YYDKDF (reference sequence). The CDR3 has 17 amino acids. The CDR3 is CATSREAAGRILYEQFF. The CDR3 DNA follows: TGTGCCACCAGCAGAGAAGCGGCGGGGCGAATTTTATATGAGCAGTTCTTC.

The rearrangement uses TRBV5-1 and TRBJ1-5; the D gene is possibly TRBD1 (6 bases). Per germline, CDR1 SGHRS and CDR2 YFSETQ. V was cut by 5 bases and J by 0 bases, with 12 bases left in between. This CDR3 is built from 15 residues. The CDR3: CASSEQGYSNQPQHF. The DNA for the CDR3 is TGCGCCAGCAGTGAACAGGGATATAGCAATCAGCCCCAGCATTTT.

Note on this clone: Other DNA sequences in this specimen translate into the identical CDR3. The chain recombines TRBV5-1 with TRBJ1-2; the D is unclear. This CDR3 is 14 amino acids long. CDR1 and CDR2 from the germline V gene are SGHRS and YFSETQ. V was shortened by 3 bases and J by 0 bases, with 9 bases between the two germline ends. The CDR3 spells CASSSGGSNYGYTF. The CDR3 nucleotides are TGCGCCAGCAGCTCAGGAGGATCTAACTATGGCTACACCTTC.

The gene calls are TRBV13 and TRBJ1-2; D might be TRBD1 (6 bases). Between the trimmed V and J ends, which lost 5 bases and 0 bases, there was a span of 16 bases. The CDR3 extends over 16 amino acids. Germline CDR1 PRHDT, CDR2 FYEKMQ (reference sequence). CDR3 sequence (DNA): TGTGCCAGCAGCGCCCAACAGGGCCGCTCTAACTATGGCTACACCTTC. As protein: CASSAQQGRSNYGYTF.

V gene TRBV19 combines with J gene TRBJ1-1, with 8 bases lining up with TRBD1. V shed 6 bases, J shed 5 bases, and the junction held 5 bases outside the gene matches. The CDR3 runs to 13 residues. Germline CDR1 reads LNHDA; CDR2 reads SQIVND (reference sequence). In DNA form, the CDR3 reads TGTGCCAGTAGCCAGGGGGCTGGTACTGAAGCTTTCTTT. Translating gives CASSQGAGTEAFF.

J is TRBJ2-1 and V is TRBV6-1, with 15 bases matching TRBD2. V lost 7 bases and J lost 7; bases outside the gene matches: 5. Germline CDR1 MNHNS, CDR2 SASEGT. This CDR3 comprises 15 residues. Here the CDR3 DNA reads TGTGCCAGCATTTCGGGACTAGCGGGGGGTAATGAGCAGTTCTTC. It translates to CASISGLAGGNEQFF.

CDR3 sequence: CASSMNRKNTEAFF. The CDR3 DNA reads TGTGCCAGTAGTATGAACAGGAAGAACACTGAAGCTTTCTTT. This chain connects TRBV19 to TRBJ1-1; D is possibly TRBD1 (5 bases). Germline CDR1 and CDR2: LNHDA and SQIVND (reference sequence). V dropped 3 bases and J dropped 1 base, with 9 bases sitting between them. The CDR3 has 14 amino acids.

This rearrangement joins TRBV6-6 to TRBJ1-4; 7 positions agree with TRBD1. The CDR3 runs to 15 residues. The V segment lost 6 bases and the J segment 5 bases; nucleotides outside the gene matches: 9. From germline, CDR1 is MNHNY and CDR2 SVGAGI (reference sequence). CDR3 in DNA: TGTGCCAGCAGCTCCGGGACAGCGTCGAATGAAAAACTGTTTTTT. Translation gives CASSSGTASNEKLFF.

This rearrangement joins TRBV7-3 to TRBJ2-1; D perhaps matches TRBD2 (6 bases). Trimming removed 5 bases at V and 4 bases at J, with 18 bases between. This CDR3 spans 16 amino acids. Per the germline V gene, CDR1 is SGHTA and CDR2 is FQGTGA. The CDR3 coding sequence is TGTGCCAGCAGCCCCAGCGGGCTAGCGCTTTACAATGAGCAGTTCTTC. Amino acids: CASSPSGLALYNEQFF.

This clone is a singleton in its sample. The chain employs TRBV28 and TRBJ1-2; TRBD1 might be the D (6 bases). From germline, CDR1 is MDHEN and CDR2 SYDVKM. The CDR3 length is 14 residues. The germline V and J ends were trimmed by 1 base and 3 bases, with 9 bases remaining between them. This chain's CDR3 is CASSLSGGYYGYTF. CDR3 coding DNA: TGTGCCAGCAGTTTATCTGGGGGCTACTATGGCTACACCTTC.

This clone has just one count. V usage is TRBV6-6 and J usage is TRBJ2-1, with a weak D call TRBD2 (7 bases). The CDR3 contains 13 residues. Per germline, CDR1 MNHNY and CDR2 SVGAGI (reference sequence). The V and J ends lost 6 bases and 9 bases respectively, with 15 bases between them. CDR3 amino acids: CASSPSGGREQFF. CDR3 DNA sequence: TGTGCCAGCAGCCCGTCGGGGGGCCGTGAGCAGTTCTTC.

To note about this clone: Other DNA variants within this sample encode the same CDR3. V gene TRBV6-5 combines with J gene TRBJ2-4, with a possible D match to TRBD2 (6 bases). This CDR3 region has 12 residues. From germline, CDR1 is MNHEY and CDR2 SVGAGI. V lost 2 bases and J 9 bases, leaving 8 bases between the germline ends. CDR3 sequence reads: CASSYNGGIQYF. DNA of the CDR3: TGTGCCAGCAGTTACAACGGGGGCATTCAGTACTTC.

In its sample, this clone was seen once. This chain connects TRBV19 to TRBJ2-1; 7 nucleotides agree with TRBD1. J lost 0 bases, V lost 5 bases, and 10 bases had no gene match. The CDR3 runs to 17 residues. The germline V gene has CDR1 LNHDA and CDR2 SQIVND (reference sequence). This CDR3 reads CASSAVTGDLSYNEQFF. The CDR3 bases are TGTGCCAGTAGTGCCGTAACAGGGGACCTCTCCTACAATGAGCAGTTCTTC.

The chain couples TRBV4-2 to TRBJ1-6; 11 nucleotides match TRBD1. V lost 0 bases to trimming and J lost 9 bases; unmatched junction nucleotides: 4. CDR1 and CDR2 (germline): LGHNA, YNFKEQ. The CDR3 has 16 amino acids. CDR3 protein: CASSQEDGTGGSPLHF. In nucleotides, the CDR3 is TGTGCCAGCAGCCAAGAGGACGGGACAGGGGGTTCACCCCTCCACTTT.

This clone turned up a few times. The chain recombines TRBV5-5 with TRBJ2-7, with 8 bases identical to TRBD1. The trim removed 3 bases at V and 8 bases at J, leaving 13 bases unmatched. The CDR3 runs to 15 residues. Germline lookup yields CDR1 SGHKS and CDR2 YYEKEE (reference sequence). The CDR3 DNA sequence: TGTGCCAGCAGCTGGGAACCCGGACCAGGGGGCAAGCAGTACTTC. The encoded protein is CASSWEPGPGGKQYF.

The genes are TRBV6-5 and TRBJ1-1; 7 nucleotides match TRBD1. The CDR3 has 13 amino acids. Germline-derived CDR1 and CDR2 are MNHEY and SVGAGI. Germline trimming cut 6 bases from V and 5 bases from J; bases unmatched to any gene: 6. The CDR3 DNA reads as TGTGCCAGCAGCTATAACAGGGGTACTGAAGCTTTCTTT. It is translated as CASSYNRGTEAFF.

The sample holds one count of this clone. The chain employs TRBV13 and TRBJ2-7, with 8 bases lining up with TRBD1. Germline assignment: CDR1 PRHDT and CDR2 FYEKMQ (reference sequence). CDR3 length equals 16 residues. Unmatched junction bases numbered 14, after V lost 2 bases and J lost 8 bases. CDR3 sequence reads: CASSLNPTGAPYKQYF. The CDR3 DNA follows: TGTGCCAGCAGCTTAAACCCGACAGGGGCCCCTTACAAGCAGTACTTC.

This sequence joins TRBV10-2 and TRBJ1-1, with a weak D call TRBD1 (5 bases). This CDR3 spans 15 amino acids. Germline CDR1 and CDR2: WSHSY and SAAADI. V lost 3 bases to trimming and J lost 1 base, with 12 bases between them. The CDR3 protein is CASSERGRPNTEAFF. CDR3 DNA sequence: TGCGCCAGCAGTGAACGGGGGAGACCGAACACTGAAGCTTTCTTT.

The chain uses TRBV10-1 and TRBJ2-2; the D gene is possibly TRBD1 (6 bases). The CDR3 extends over 14 amino acids. In germline, CDR1 is WNHNN, CDR2 SYGVQD (reference sequence). With 3 bases removed from V and 5 bases from J, the gap between germline ends came to 10 bases. The CDR3 loop reads CASSDQGRTGELFF. The CDR3 nucleotides are TGCGCCAGCAGTGATCAGGGGCGAACCGGGGAGCTGTTTTTT.

This clone appeared once. The CDR3 region has the DNA TGCGCCAGCAGCTTGGCCGGACTAGCGGGGGGAACAGATACGCAGTATTTT. Amino acid sequence: CASSLAGLAGGTDTQYF. This chain joins TRBV5-1 and TRBJ2-3; 14 nucleotides agree with TRBD2. Germline CDR1 SGHRS, CDR2 YFSETQ. This CDR3 is built from 17 residues. V shed 0 bases and J 3 bases; nucleotides not matched to a gene: 3.